This T cell receptor beta chain comes out of a study of T-cell memory formation after mild COVID-19. As for the study in general: The study found TCR clusters largely donor specific. Study-wide results and limits: A balance of CD4 and CD8 characterized clones contracting day 15 to 85, whereas later expanders leaned CD4+.

The V gene's germline CDR1 is LNHNV and CDR2 YYDKDF (reference sequence). The CDR3 has 14 amino acids. The ends were cut back, 0 bases at V and 3 bases at J, with 8 bases in the middle. To note about this clonotype: Its matching antigen is unknown.

TCRdb called the 5' RACE reads again in MiXCR, with one record for every CDR3 protein. Of about 350,000 distinct CDR3 sequences detected, 20% to 25% appear once; the ten largest clones hold 21%. The receptor was derived from a man aged 18 to 35 who had mild COVID-19 (a few samples of this study predate the infection). Cell type and time point are not known. The chain uses TRBV15 and TRBJ1-2, with D uncertain. Sequencing was carried out using PBMCs or a T cell subset sorted from them (not recorded which). Here the CDR3 DNA reads TGTGCCACCAGCAGAGACCCAGAGTACTATGGCTACACCTTC. Its translation is CATSRDPEYYGYTF.